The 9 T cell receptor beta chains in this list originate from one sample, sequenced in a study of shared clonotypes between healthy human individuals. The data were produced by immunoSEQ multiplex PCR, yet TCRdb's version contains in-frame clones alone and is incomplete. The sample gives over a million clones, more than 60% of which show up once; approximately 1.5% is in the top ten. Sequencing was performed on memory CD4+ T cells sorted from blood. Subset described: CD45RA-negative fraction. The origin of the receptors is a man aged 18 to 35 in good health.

This CDR3 is CATRAGAGNEQFF. Here the CDR3 DNA reads TGTGCCACCAGGGCAGGGGCAGGGAATGAGCAGTTCTTC. The rearrangement links TRBV7-2 to TRBJ2-1, with D maybe TRBD1 (6 bases). The CDR3 loop spans 13 amino acids. V was pared by 10 bases and J by 7 bases, with 17 bases between. Germline V gene data show CDR1 as SGHTA and CDR2 as FQGNSA.

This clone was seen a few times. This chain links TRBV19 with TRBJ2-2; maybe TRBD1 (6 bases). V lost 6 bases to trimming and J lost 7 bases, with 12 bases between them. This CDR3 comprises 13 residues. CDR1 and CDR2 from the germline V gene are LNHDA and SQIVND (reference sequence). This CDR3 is CASSELRGGELFF. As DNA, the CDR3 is TGTGCCAGTAGCGAACTCAGGGGCGGGGAGCTGTTTTTT.

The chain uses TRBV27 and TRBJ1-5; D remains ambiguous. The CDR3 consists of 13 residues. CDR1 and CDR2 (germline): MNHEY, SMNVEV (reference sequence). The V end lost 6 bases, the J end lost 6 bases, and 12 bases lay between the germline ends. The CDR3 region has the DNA TGTGCCAGCAGGAAAGGGTTCACTCAGCCCCAGCATTTT. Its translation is CASRKGFTQPQHF.

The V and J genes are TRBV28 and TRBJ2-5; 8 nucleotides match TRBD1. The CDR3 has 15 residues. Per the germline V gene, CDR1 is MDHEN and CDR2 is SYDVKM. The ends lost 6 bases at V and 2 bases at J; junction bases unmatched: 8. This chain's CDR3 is CASSLQGDLQETQYF. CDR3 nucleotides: TGTGCCAGCAGCCTACAGGGGGATCTACAAGAGACCCAGTACTTC.

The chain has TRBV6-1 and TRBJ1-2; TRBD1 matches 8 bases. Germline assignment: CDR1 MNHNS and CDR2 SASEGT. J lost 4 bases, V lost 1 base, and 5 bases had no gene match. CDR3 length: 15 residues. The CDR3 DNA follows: TGTGCCAGCAGTGAAGGCAGGGGGCCTATCTATGGCTACACCTTC. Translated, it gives CASSEGRGPIYGYTF.

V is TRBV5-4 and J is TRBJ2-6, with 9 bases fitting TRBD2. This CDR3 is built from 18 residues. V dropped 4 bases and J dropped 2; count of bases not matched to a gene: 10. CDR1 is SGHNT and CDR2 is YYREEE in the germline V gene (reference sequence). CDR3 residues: CASSNLAGSTTGANVLTF. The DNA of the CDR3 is TGTGCCAGCAGCAACCTAGCGGGGTCTACGACTGGGGCCAACGTCCTGACTTTC.

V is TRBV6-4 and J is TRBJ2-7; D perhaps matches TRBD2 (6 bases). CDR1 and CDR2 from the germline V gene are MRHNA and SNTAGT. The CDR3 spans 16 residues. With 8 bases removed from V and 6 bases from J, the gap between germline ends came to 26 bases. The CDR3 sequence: CASRINLSGFPGEQYF. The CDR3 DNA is TGTGCCAGCCGGATCAACCTAAGCGGGTTCCCAGGCGAGCAGTACTTC.

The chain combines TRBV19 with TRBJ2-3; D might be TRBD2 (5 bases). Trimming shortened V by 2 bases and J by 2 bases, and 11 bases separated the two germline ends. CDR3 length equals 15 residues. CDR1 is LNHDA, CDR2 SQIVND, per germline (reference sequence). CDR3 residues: CASSINTGNTDTQYF. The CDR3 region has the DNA TGTGCCAGTAGTATAAATACCGGGAACACAGATACGCAGTATTTT.

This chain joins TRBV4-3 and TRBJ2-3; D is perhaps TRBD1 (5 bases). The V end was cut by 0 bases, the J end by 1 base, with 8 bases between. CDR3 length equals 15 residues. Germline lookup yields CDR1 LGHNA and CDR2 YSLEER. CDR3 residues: CASSQEPQGTDTQYF. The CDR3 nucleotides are TGCGCCAGCAGCCAAGAACCACAGGGCACAGATACGCAGTATTTT.